These 32 T cell receptor beta chains share one sample of origin, sequenced in a study of cytomegalovirus exposure and HLA in healthy donors. Profiled with immunoSEQ multiplex PCR; TCRdb holds only in-frame clones, not every one. Here the sample spans 50,000 to 65,000 clones, roughly 94% being singletons. Sequencing was performed on PBMCs. The receptors were gathered from a woman aged 18 to 35 in good health and CMV-seropositive.

This chain links TRBV5-6 with TRBJ1-1; 7 positions agree with TRBD1. CDR1 SGHDT and CDR2 YYEEEE come from the germline V gene. V gave up 1 base and J gave up 8 bases; unmatched junction bases: 8. The CDR3 extends over 14 amino acids. The CDR3 DNA reads TGTGCCAGCAGCTTGACAGGGGAATCGGTGGAAGCTTTCTTT. Translated: CASSLTGESVEAFF.

This clone has only one observation. The chain carries TRBV28 and TRBJ1-5; D gene unclear. Germline V gene data show CDR1 as MDHEN and CDR2 as SYDVKM. The CDR3 is made up of 15 amino acids. The V and J ends lost 2 bases and 0 bases respectively, with 8 bases between them. In nucleotides, the CDR3 is TGTGCCAGCAGTTTAGGAGTGCCTAGCAATCAGCCCCAGCATTTT. It specifies CASSLGVPSNQPQHF.

The rearrangement joins TRBV19 to TRBJ1-1; 10 nucleotides match TRBD1. Germline CDR1 and CDR2: LNHDA and SQIVND (reference sequence). Germline trimming cut 5 bases from V and 11 bases from J; bases unmatched to any gene: 11. The CDR3 runs to 14 residues. CDR3 DNA: TGTGCCAGTAGTCCCGACAGGGGGCACTTCTCGGCTTTCTTT. Encoded protein: CASSPDRGHFSAFF.

V gene TRBV7-9 combines with J gene TRBJ1-3; 9 bases are shared with TRBD1. This CDR3 contains 16 residues. Germline CDR1 is SEHNR and CDR2 is FQNEAQ (reference sequence). The ends lost 2 bases at V and 3 bases at J; junction bases unmatched: 5. For the CDR3, the DNA is TGTGCCAGCAGCTTACCGACAGGGGGAGGTGGAAACACCATATATTTT. Translation: CASSLPTGGGGNTIYF. The entire variable domain, with the rest obtained from reference TRBV7-9 and TRBJ1-3, is as follows: DTGVSQNPRHKITKRGQNVTFRCDPISEHNRLYWYRQTLGQGPEFLTYFQNEAQLEKSRLLSDRFSAERPKGSFSTLEIQRTEQGDSAMYLCASSLPTGGGGNTIYFGEGSWLTVV.

The chain is built from TRBV7-9 and TRBJ1-3; D not resolved. Germline lookup yields CDR1 SEHNR and CDR2 FQNEAQ (reference sequence). Trimming removed 2 bases from V and 0 bases from J, with 11 bases in between. This CDR3 spans 16 amino acids. In DNA, the CDR3 is TGTGCCAGCAGCTTACTCCTAGAGAGCTCTGGAAACACCATATATTTT. This gives the protein CASSLLLESSGNTIYF.

V and J are TRBV28 and TRBJ1-3, with D uncertain. This CDR3 spans 14 amino acids. In germline, CDR1 is MDHEN, CDR2 SYDVKM. Trimming left V 7 bases short and J 1 base short, with 11 bases between. Written as DNA, the CDR3 is TGTGCCAGCAACATCGGAGGGTCTGGAAACACCATATATTTT. Encoded protein: CASNIGGSGNTIYF.

Notes on this clone: The sample carries other DNA sequences with the same CDR3. The chain carries TRBV7-3 and TRBJ2-5; D uncertain. The germline V and J ends were trimmed by 2 bases and 5 bases, with 9 bases remaining between them. CDR1 is SGHTA, CDR2 FQGTGA, per germline. This CDR3 contains 13 residues. CDR3 bases: TGTGCCAGCAGCTTACGGAGAGAGGAGACCCAGTACTTC. Translating gives CASSLRREETQYF.

This clone appeared once. The rearrangement uses TRBV5-6 and TRBJ2-7, with 8 bases identical to TRBD2. CDR1 and CDR2 (germline): SGHDT, YYEEEE. Unmatched junction bases numbered 10, after V lost 0 bases and J lost 5 bases. The CDR3 is 16 amino acids. The CDR3 region has the DNA TGTGCCAGCAGCTTGGCATCCAGCGGGAGTACCCACGAGCAGTACTTC. Amino acids: CASSLASSGSTHEQYF.

In its sample, this clone was seen a few times. The chain carries TRBV19 and TRBJ1-2; perhaps TRBD1 as D (6 bases). The CDR3 is 15 amino acids. The germline CDR1 and CDR2 sequences are LNHDA and SQIVND (reference sequence). Trimming left V 6 bases short and J 7 bases short, with 21 bases between. The CDR3 loop is CASSPSTGSLPGYTF. For the CDR3, the DNA is TGTGCCAGTAGCCCCTCGACAGGATCCCTCCCTGGCTACACCTTC.

The sample holds one count of this clone. J is TRBJ2-3 and V is TRBV5-4; D is unresolved. The ends were cut back, 4 bases at V and 6 bases at J, with 9 bases in the middle. The CDR3 length is 12 residues. Looked up from germline, CDR1 is SGHNT and CDR2 is YYREEE (reference sequence). CDR3 nucleotides: TGTGCCAGCAGCACGCTGGGCGATACGCAGTATTTT. Protein product: CASSTLGDTQYF.

The V and J genes are TRBV11-1 and TRBJ1-1, with D perhaps matching TRBD1 (5 bases). Trimming shortened V by 0 bases and J by 0 bases, and 17 bases separated the two germline ends. CDR1 is SGHAT and CDR2 is FQDESV in the germline V gene (reference sequence). The CDR3 spans 18 residues. The CDR3 loop reads CASSLARGSYGMNTEAFF. The CDR3 DNA reads TGTGCCAGCAGCTTAGCGCGGGGCTCTTACGGGATGAACACTGAAGCTTTCTTT. Drawing the rest from reference TRBV11-1 and TRBJ1-1, the complete variable domain is EAEVAQSPRYKITEKSQAVAFWCDPISGHATLYWYRQILGQGPELLVQFQDESVVDDSQLPKDRFSAERLKGVDSTLKIQPAELGDSAMYLCASSLARGSYGMNTEAFFGQGTRLTVV.

This chain joins TRBV5-1 and TRBJ1-4; D unclear. The CDR3 is made up of 13 amino acids. CDR1 and CDR2 from the germline V gene are SGHRS and YFSETQ. Trimming cost V 7 bases and J 0 bases, with 7 bases left between them. This chain's CDR3 is CASSGSTNEKLFF. CDR3 bases: TGCGCCAGCTCCGGGTCAACTAATGAAAAACTGTTTTTT.

The chain recombines TRBV4-1 with TRBJ1-4; possibly TRBD1 for D (5 bases). Trimming took off 2 bases at V and 4 bases at J, with 11 bases between the two ends. The CDR3 covers 15 residues. Germline loops: CDR1 MGHRA, CDR2 YSYEKL. Here the CDR3 DNA reads TGCGCCAGCAGCCAACCCTCGGGACTTAATGAAAAACTGTTTTTT. Protein sequence: CASSQPSGLNEKLFF.

V and J are TRBV28 and TRBJ2-1, with 7 bases aligning to TRBD1. The CDR3 is 16 residues long. The J segment lost 12 bases and the V segment lost 6 bases, leaving 20 bases of the junction unmatched. The germline gives CDR1 MDHEN, CDR2 SYDVKM. The CDR3 DNA reads TGTGCCAGCAGAAAAAATGACAGGGTGGTAGGTCGACCGCAGTTCTTC. This sequence encodes CASRKNDRVVGRPQFF. The complete variable domain, with remaining parts taken from reference TRBV28 and TRBJ2-1, reads DVKVTQSSRYLVKRTGEKVFLECVQDMDHENMFWYRQDPGLGLRLIYFSYDVKMKEKGDIPEGYSVSREKKERFSLILESASTNQTSMYLCASRKNDRVVGRPQFFGPGTRLTVL.

The chain uses TRBV30 and TRBJ1-1; the D gene is possibly TRBD1 (5 bases). The length of the CDR3 is 13 residues. Per germline, CDR1 GTSNPN and CDR2 SVGIG (reference sequence). Deletions cut 5 bases from V and 4 bases from J, with 14 bases between. Here the CDR3 DNA reads TGTGCCTGGGGCAGGGTGTTCGGCACTGAAGCTTTCTTT. It is translated as CAWGRVFGTEAFF.

This chain links TRBV30 with TRBJ1-1; 11 positions agree with TRBD1. The CDR3 is 14 amino acids. V lost 8 bases, J lost 7 bases, and 12 bases stayed unmatched. Germline lookup yields CDR1 GTSNPN and CDR2 SVGIG (reference sequence). The CDR3 DNA sequence: TGTGCCGCCAATACGCGGACAGGGGGCGTTGAAGCTTTCTTT. This gives the protein CAANTRTGGVEAFF.

The V and J genes are TRBV6-5 and TRBJ2-7, with 10 bases lining up with TRBD2. V shed 4 bases and J 1 base; nucleotides not matched to a gene: 7. The CDR3 has 16 amino acids. Germline V gene sequence: CDR1 MNHEY, CDR2 SVGAGI. The CDR3 region is CASSSSTSGTSYEQYF. DNA for the CDR3: TGTGCCAGCAGTTCGTCTACTAGCGGGACATCCTACGAGCAGTACTTC.

The chain employs TRBV20-1 and TRBJ1-2; D is unresolved. The CDR3 sequence is 9 residues long. The germline V and J ends were trimmed by 6 bases and 11 bases, with 10 bases remaining between them. Germline CDR1 DFQATT, CDR2 SNEGSKA (reference sequence). The DNA for the CDR3 is TGCAGTGCCGGGGTGGGGTACACCTTC. It encodes CSAGVGYTF.

This clone was recorded a few times. The chain is built from TRBV7-6 and TRBJ2-5; 9 bases are shared with TRBD1. J lost 5 bases, V lost 4 bases, and 5 bases had no gene match. The CDR3 consists of 14 residues. Germline V gene data show CDR1 as SGHVS and CDR2 as FNYEAQ. CDR3 bases: TGTGCCAGCAGCTGGACAGGGGATGGGGAGACCCAGTACTTC. Its protein is CASSWTGDGETQYF.

The V call is TRBV30, the J call TRBJ2-3; D perhaps matches TRBD1 (6 bases). The length of the CDR3 is 15 residues. Per the germline V gene, CDR1 is GTSNPN and CDR2 is SVGIG (reference sequence). Trimming pared 1 base from V and 6 bases from J, leaving 17 bases between. The CDR3, as DNA: TGTGCCTGGAGTGGATCTACAGGGTCTGGGGATACGCAGTATTTT. Translation gives CAWSGSTGSGDTQYF.

The chain joins TRBV5-1 to TRBJ1-1; the D is unclear. From germline, CDR1 is SGHRS and CDR2 YFSETQ. The CDR3 is 16 amino acids. Trimming pared 1 base from V and 1 base from J, leaving 14 bases between. The CDR3 here is CASSLIAGLGNTEAFF. As DNA, the CDR3 is TGCGCCAGCAGCTTGATCGCGGGCCTCGGGAACACTGAAGCTTTCTTT.

This clone has a handful of counts. This chain connects TRBV6-4 to TRBJ2-3; no firm D call. V was clipped by 5 bases and J by 0 bases, with 9 bases between them. This CDR3 is 14 amino acids long. In germline, CDR1 is MRHNA, CDR2 SNTAGT. The CDR3 is CASSPMFSTDTQYF. Written as DNA, the CDR3 is TGTGCCAGCAGTCCCATGTTTAGCACAGATACGCAGTATTTT.

J is TRBJ1-4 and V is TRBV6-5; TRBD1 is a possible D gene (5 bases). The CDR3 runs to 14 residues. V was trimmed by 6 bases and J by 8 bases, leaving 16 bases between them. Looked up from germline, CDR1 is MNHEY and CDR2 is SVGAGI. The CDR3 sequence: CASRLTRRGEKLFF. The CDR3 DNA sequence: TGTGCCAGCAGATTAACCCGCCGGGGGGAAAAACTGTTTTTT.

This chain uses TRBV20-1 with TRBJ2-5; perhaps TRBD1 as D (5 bases). The CDR3 has 11 residues. V was clipped by 7 bases and J by 1 base, with 7 bases between them. Germline loops: CDR1 DFQATT, CDR2 SNEGSKA (reference sequence). This CDR3 reads CSGQFQETQYF. CDR3 bases: TGCAGTGGACAGTTCCAAGAGACCCAGTACTTC.

The chain recombines TRBV5-1 with TRBJ2-2; no clear D gene. Germline V gene lookup returns CDR1 SGHRS and CDR2 YFSETQ. Between the trimmed V and J ends, which lost 4 bases and 3 bases, there was a span of 4 bases. The CDR3 totals 12 residues. CDR3: CASSRDTGELFF. In DNA, the CDR3 is TGCGCCAGCAGCCGTGACACCGGGGAGCTGTTTTTT.

The V gene is TRBV6-5, the J gene TRBJ1-4; D remains unclear. Germline CDR1 reads MNHEY; CDR2 reads SVGAGI. The length of the CDR3 is 14 residues. Trimming cost V 2 bases and J 0 bases, with 4 bases left between them. The CDR3 region is CASSYLATNEKLFF. The CDR3 coding sequence is TGTGCCAGCAGTTACCTCGCAACTAATGAAAAACTGTTTTTT.

The chain joins TRBV27 to TRBJ2-1; unclear D gene. Trimming stripped 5 bases from V and 6 bases from J, with 17 bases between. CDR3 length: 15 residues. CDR1 MNHEY and CDR2 SMNVEV come from the germline V gene (reference sequence). In DNA form, the CDR3 reads TGTGCCAGCAGTGGGCGAAACACATACAGCAATGAGCAGTTCTTC. This codes for CASSGRNTYSNEQFF.

V and J are TRBV30 and TRBJ1-4; D may be TRBD1 (6 bases). This CDR3 comprises 14 residues. Trimming removed 3 bases at V and 12 bases at J, with 20 bases between. Germline V gives CDR1 GTSNPN, CDR2 SVGIG (reference sequence). CDR3 coding DNA: TGTGCCTGGAGGTCGGACAGATGGAATGTTGAACTGTTTTTT. Its protein product is CAWRSDRWNVELFF.

CDR3 bases: TGTGCCAGCAGTTTAGCTACAGAATTCCCCAACAATGAGCAGTTCTTC. Translating gives CASSLATEFPNNEQFF. This rearrangement joins TRBV27 to TRBJ2-1; D unclear. The CDR3 extends over 16 amino acids. V gave up 2 bases and J gave up 5 bases, with 16 bases separating them. Germline CDR1 MNHEY, CDR2 SMNVEV (reference sequence).

The chain combines TRBV5-1 with TRBJ1-6; D gene unclear. Looked up from germline, CDR1 is SGHRS and CDR2 is YFSETQ. The CDR3 is 17 residues long. V was shortened by 5 bases and J by 0 bases, with 15 bases between the two germline ends. The CDR3 reads CASSSELGPSYNSPLHF. Here the CDR3 DNA reads TGCGCCAGCAGTTCAGAACTAGGGCCCTCCTATAATTCACCCCTCCACTTT.

The chain recombines TRBV19 with TRBJ2-7; 12 nucleotides line up with TRBD1. Germline V lookup: CDR1 LNHDA, CDR2 SQIVND (reference sequence). J was trimmed by 5 bases and V by 2 bases; bases with no gene match: 7. The CDR3 extends over 16 amino acids. This CDR3 is CASSIYLGQGAHEQYF. The CDR3 DNA is TGTGCCAGTAGTATATACTTGGGACAGGGGGCCCACGAGCAGTACTTC.

The chain carries TRBV30 and TRBJ1-6; D is perhaps TRBD1 (5 bases). V shed 0 bases and J shed 7 bases, with 10 bases lying between them. Germline V gene lookup returns CDR1 GTSNPN and CDR2 SVGIG (reference sequence). The CDR3 runs to 14 residues. This CDR3 is CAWSVRQTNSPLHF. The CDR3, as DNA: TGTGCCTGGAGTGTACGACAGACCAATTCACCCCTCCACTTT.